This T cell receptor (beta chain) originates from a study of T cell repertoires in cytomegalovirus infection. Study-wide background: It was the public TCR beta signatures that indicated both CMV infection and matching HLA type.

Findings of the study overall: The ex vivo response was dominated by HLA-C-restricted CMV-specific TCR beta clonotypes.

TCRdb redid the calling of the reads with MiXCR, one entry per CDR3 protein. The repertoire consists of some 200,000 distinct CDR3 sequences, with 15% to 20% occurring once and the leading ten covering 2.5% to 3%. This clonotype was picked up many times. The antigen is unknown. The CDR3 length is 15 residues. Trimming removed 1 base at V and 7 bases at J, with 14 bases between. Germline-derived CDR1 and CDR2 are LNHDA and SQIVND (reference sequence). This clonotype originated in a human donor in good health (CMV status not recorded). Some clones in this sample may be carry-over from other donors' samples. Sequencing was carried out using PBMCs. This chain joins TRBV19 and TRBJ2-1; D is possibly TRBD1 (5 bases). CDR3 in amino acids: CASSIAPQGRNEQFF. The CDR3 coding sequence is TGTGCCAGTAGTATAGCACCCCAGGGAAGGAATGAGCAGTTCTTC.